This T cell receptor (beta chain) was documented in a study of shared clonotypes between healthy human individuals (dated by TCRdb to about 2020). Study-level background: The cohort comprised two women and three men aged 18 to 49 years. For each donor, CD4 naive and CD4 memory were each run on three plates, CD8 naive on two plates, and CD8 memory on one plate. To estimate repertoire size and how much clonotypes are shared between individuals, the study performed deep sequencing of blood TCR repertoires from roughly five healthy adults. To increase sequencing depth and limit assay-specific biases, different laboratories used diverse techniques to prepare libraries and sequence TCR repertoires. Between about 0.94 and 8.9 billion PBMCs per donor were obtained by leukapheresis.

Using the deep immunoSEQ assay, multiplex PCR amplified TCR CDR3 regions from genomic DNA. Genomic DNA extracted from each cell subset was distributed evenly over all wells of several immunoSEQ 96-well plates, and each plate served as one replicate. For sorted subsets, approximately 200 ng of genomic DNA, equivalent to 25,000 to 35,000 T cell genomes, went into each replicate PCR. Purified libraries were measured with a Qubit 3.0 fluorometer, size-checked on a Bioanalyzer 2100, and measured again with the KAPA Library Quantification kit. Every immunoSEQ 96-well plate was sequenced on a dedicated single-read 150-cycle Illumina NextSeq 550 flow cell. Under the source paper's analysis protocol: Because the immunoSEQ output included only junctional sequences and no quality scores, the filtering could not be the same as the filtering used for full-length reads. To assign V/J genes and CDR3, sequences were annotated against IMGT germline references using PyIR, a Python wrapper for IgBLAST v1.9. Reads were filtered out if the reads had weak V/J assignments (E-value above 1e-6), no CDR3, stop codons, out-of-frame junctions, or ambiguous translated residues. V3J clonotypes were defined as sequences sharing the same inferred V gene, J gene, and CDR3 amino acid sequence. The percentage overlap between two repertoires was calculated by dividing the number of shared unique clonotypes by the size of the smaller repertoire. Repertoire richness was assessed with RTK rarefaction, the Chao1 estimator, and Recon v2.1 estimates of unobserved clonotypes. For all TCRbeta clonotypes obtained by the gDNA method from a few donors, generation probabilities were computed with OLGA. Drawn from immuneACCESS, this table holds only the in-frame rearrangements with V and J called that TCRdb kept. Clones are partly lost; checked studies trace under half to an unresolved V gene and leave the rest unexplained. For V, J and clone size, that table is used; D and trimming come from the DNA. The sample table shows about 2 million clones, and 85% to 95% are seen once. More than 0.1% of the sample is in the top ten clones.

Overall study results and their limits: The genetic and exposure-history diversity represented was limited by the small number of donors. Sharing across a handful of donors was observed for approximately 4.6% of naive CD4, 3.5% of naive CD8, 2% to 2.5% of memory CD4, and around 0.42% of memory CD8 clonotypes. Pairwise subsampling indicated that sequencing depth was expected to affect the degree of clonotype sharing among donors. Larger estimated clonotype richness was generally found for naive subsets than for memory subsets. Sampling was restricted to blood, and TCR repertoires in tissue are likely to differ from TCR repertoires in blood. Incomplete sequencing was indicated by rarefaction of sorted-subset datasets, despite the large sequencing depth. Compared with non-shared clonotypes, the clonotypes found in all four sorted-subset donors had higher generation probabilities.

The CDR3 starts with the cysteine, ends with the phenylalanine, and has 16 residues. Only the CDR3 DNA stays, 48 bases, in frame from base 1. According to the germline V gene (reference sequence), CDR1 reads PRHDT and CDR2 reads FYEKMQ. V was cut back by 3 bases and J by 0 bases, leaving a gap of 12 bases between them. Healthy HIV-negative adults with no recently reported acute infections or vaccinations were included as donors. Every donor was a Caucasian adult residing in Nashville, Tennessee, USA. CD4+ T cells were enriched by magnetic negative selection; naive cells were then positively selected on CD45RA, and the negative fraction formed the memory subset. Blood was collected by leukapheresis, and PBMCs were isolated by Ficoll-Histopaque density gradient centrifugation and then cryopreserved in liquid nitrogen vapor phase. Analytical flow cytometry was used to check the purity and quantity of every magnetically sorted T cell population. From each sorted fraction, genomic DNA was isolated and quantified by UV absorbance on a Nanodrop 2000c.

On this clone: Its antigen specificity is not known. No base quality information exists; no much larger clone differs at one position.

Recombination connected TRBV13 to TRBJ2-1, with the D gene uncertain. Source material: naive CD4+ T cells sorted from blood. In the paper's terms, the cell subset or site label means: CD45RA+ positively selected. This receptor was obtained from a man aged 18 to 30 in good health. The nucleotides read TGTGCCAGCAGCTTCCTGGCAGGCCGCTCCTACAATGAGCAGTTCTTC. This codes for CASSFLAGRSYNEQFF.